These 32 T cell receptor beta chains came from one sample sequenced in a study of radiation and T cells in renal cell carcinoma. The protocol was immunoSEQ multiplex PCR, while the TCRdb copy is restricted to in-frame clones and leaves out a portion. The profile shows roughly 100,000 clones, under 90% of them singletons. Sample time point: baseline pretreatment blood. Sample treatment: 15 Gy SBRT to primary tumor, nephrectomy 4 weeks later. Specimen: blood, collected from a patient whose treatment included radiotherapy and nephrectomy. Every receptor here comes from a man aged 55 to 69 with renal cell carcinoma.

This chain joins TRBV7-3 and TRBJ2-2, with D uncertain. V was clipped by 3 bases and J by 6 bases, with 11 bases between them. The CDR3 loop spans 14 amino acids. The germline gives CDR1 SGHTA, CDR2 FQGTGA. The CDR3 loop reads CASSFNIYAGELFF. The CDR3 nucleotides read TGTGCCAGCAGCTTCAATATTTACGCCGGGGAGCTGTTTTTT.

This clone was recorded once. V gene TRBV5-1 combines with J gene TRBJ1-1, with 7 bases matching TRBD1. The CDR3 sequence is 16 residues long. Germline values: CDR1 SGHRS, CDR2 YFSETQ. The junction had 13 bases not matched to a gene; V was cut back by 4 bases and J by 4 bases. The CDR3 protein is CASSRQGRDSSTEAFF. The CDR3 nucleotides read TGCGCCAGCAGCCGACAGGGTAGGGATTCTAGCACTGAAGCTTTCTTT. Full variable domain (remainder filled in from reference TRBV5-1 and TRBJ1-1): KAGVTQTPRYLIKTRGQQVTLSCSPISGHRSVSWYQQTPGQGLQFLFEYFSETQRNKGNFPGRFSGRQFSNSRSEMNVSTLELGDSALYLCASSRQGRDSSTEAFFGQGTRLTVV.

This clone was seen a few times. The gene calls are TRBV6-5 and TRBJ1-1; 7 positions match TRBD1. V gave up 6 bases and J gave up 1 base; unmatched junction bases: 8. The CDR3 has 15 amino acids. Germline V gene lookup returns CDR1 MNHEY and CDR2 SVGAGI. CDR3 bases: TGTGCCAGCAGAGATCGGACAGGTAGGAACACTGAAGCTTTCTTT. It encodes CASRDRTGRNTEAFF.

The V call is TRBV2, the J call TRBJ1-2, with 11 positions matching TRBD1. This CDR3 comprises 15 residues. Germline CDR1 and CDR2: SNHLY and FYNNEI. V shed 5 bases and J 8 bases; nucleotides not matched to a gene: 10. The CDR3 DNA sequence: TGTGCCAGCAGTTACTTCGGACAGGGGGCGGGCGGCTACACCTTC. Protein sequence: CASSYFGQGAGGYTF. The complete variable domain, with remaining parts taken from reference TRBV2 and TRBJ1-2, reads EPEVTQTPSHQVTQMGQEVILRCVPISNHLYFYWYRQILGQKVEFLVSFYNNEISEKSEIFDDQFSVERPDGSNFTLKIRSTKLEDSAMYFCASSYFGQGAGGYTFGSGTRLTVV.

This clone occurred a few times. This chain links TRBV28 with TRBJ1-1; D remains unclear. This CDR3 is 12 amino acids long. The V gene's germline CDR1 is MDHEN and CDR2 SYDVKM. The germline V and J ends were trimmed by 8 bases and 5 bases, with 12 bases remaining between them. The CDR3 bases are TGTGCCAGCTCTGGATGGAGTACTGAAGCTTTCTTT. Translating gives CASSGWSTEAFF.

The rearrangement joins TRBV5-4 to TRBJ2-3; 11 positions agree with TRBD2. This CDR3 is 17 amino acids long. Losses at the gene ends were 4 bases for V and 1 base for J; bases not matched to a gene: 8. Per the germline V gene, CDR1 is SGHNT and CDR2 is YYREEE (reference sequence). The CDR3: CASSPLQLAGGTDTQYF. CDR3 DNA: TGTGCCAGCAGCCCCCTTCAACTAGCGGGAGGCACAGATACGCAGTATTTT.

The chain's CDR3 is CASSLAGLAGIEQYF. In nucleotides, the CDR3 is TGCGCCAGCAGCTTGGCGGGGCTTGCAGGGATCGAGCAGTACTTC. The rearrangement uses TRBV5-1 and TRBJ2-7; D may be TRBD1 or TRBD2 (5 bases each). The V end lost 0 bases, the J end lost 6 bases, and 16 bases lay between the germline ends. The CDR3 loop spans 15 amino acids. Germline-derived CDR1 and CDR2 are SGHRS and YFSETQ. The full variable domain, with the rest looked up from reference TRBV5-1 and TRBJ2-7, is KAGVTQTPRYLIKTRGQQVTLSCSPISGHRSVSWYQQTPGQGLQFLFEYFSETQRNKGNFPGRFSGRQFSNSRSEMNVSTLELGDSALYLCASSLAGLAGIEQYFGPGTRLTVT.

This clone appeared a single time. The chain recombines TRBV6-5 with TRBJ2-1; D not certain. V was trimmed by 8 bases and J by 5 bases, leaving 19 bases between them. Germline V gene data show CDR1 as MNHEY and CDR2 as SVGAGI. The CDR3 loop spans 15 amino acids. CDR3 sequence reads: CASGLVPPIDNEQFF. The CDR3 region has the DNA TGTGCCAGCGGCCTAGTTCCCCCCATAGACAATGAGCAGTTCTTC.

This rearrangement joins TRBV18 to TRBJ2-7, with D perhaps TRBD2 (5 bases). CDR1 and CDR2 (germline): KGHSH, LQKENI. This CDR3 comprises 14 residues. Between the trimmed V and J ends, which lost 2 bases and 2 bases, there was a span of 10 bases. DNA for the CDR3: TGTGCCAGCTCACCAACCTTCGGGGCCTACGAGCAGTACTTC. Translated, it gives CASSPTFGAYEQYF.

For the CDR3, the DNA is TGTGCCATCAGTGGGAAGTTCTCCTACGAGCAGTACTTC. This sequence encodes CAISGKFSYEQYF. The chain recombines TRBV10-3 with TRBJ2-7; the D is unclear. Trimming took 4 bases from V and 0 from J, leaving 7 bases between them. The CDR3 is 13 amino acids. The germline gives CDR1 ENHRY, CDR2 SYGVKD.

V usage is TRBV13 and J usage is TRBJ2-7; D ambiguous. The CDR3 contains 11 residues. CDR1 is PRHDT, CDR2 FYEKMQ, per germline (reference sequence). V lost 2 bases, J lost 6 bases, and 5 bases lay in between. The CDR3, as DNA: TGTGCCAGCAGCTTACTGGGCGAGCAGTACTTC. This codes for CASSLLGEQYF.

V is TRBV5-1 and J is TRBJ2-2; perhaps TRBD1 as D (6 bases). The CDR3 is 14 residues long. The germline V gene has CDR1 SGHRS and CDR2 YFSETQ. Trimming removed 2 bases at V and 4 bases at J, with 9 bases between. The CDR3 reads CASSFKQGTGELFF. Here the CDR3 DNA reads TGCGCCAGCAGCTTCAAACAGGGCACCGGGGAGCTGTTTTTT. Full variable domain (missing parts from reference TRBV5-1 and TRBJ2-2): KAGVTQTPRYLIKTRGQQVTLSCSPISGHRSVSWYQQTPGQGLQFLFEYFSETQRNKGNFPGRFSGRQFSNSRSEMNVSTLELGDSALYLCASSFKQGTGELFFGEGSRLTVL.

This clone was recorded a few times. The chain has TRBV6-1 and TRBJ1-4, with 9 bases fitting TRBD1. The J segment lost 8 bases and the V segment lost 8 bases, leaving 6 bases of the junction unmatched. CDR3 size: 13 residues. Germline V gene lookup returns CDR1 MNHNS and CDR2 SASEGT. CDR3 DNA sequence: TGTGCCAGCCAGACAGGGGGTGCAGAAAAACTGTTTTTT. Translating gives CASQTGGAEKLFF.

The chain recombines TRBV10-3 with TRBJ2-5, with D unresolved. This CDR3 comprises 14 residues. Trimming left V 0 bases short and J 5 bases short, with 10 bases between. Germline V gene sequence: CDR1 ENHRY, CDR2 SYGVKD. The CDR3, as DNA: TGTGCCATCAGTGAGTCGACTGGATCGGAGACCCAGTACTTC. Its translation is CAISESTGSETQYF.

The rearrangement joins TRBV10-1 to TRBJ2-6; a possible D gene is TRBD2 (5 bases). V dropped 4 bases and J dropped 2 bases, with 6 bases sitting between them. The CDR3 runs 14 residues. Germline-derived CDR1 and CDR2 are WNHNN and SYGVQD (reference sequence). The chain's CDR3 is CASSAGTGANVLTF. The DNA of the CDR3 is TGCGCCAGCAGTGCCGGGACTGGGGCCAACGTCCTGACTTTC.

The chain links TRBV7-6 to TRBJ2-3; D not resolved. Germline-derived CDR1 and CDR2 are SGHVS and FNYEAQ. This CDR3 spans 15 amino acids. V lost 8 bases, J lost 2 bases, and 17 bases lay in between. The CDR3 nucleotides are TGTGCCAGCTCTAGGGCCTCCTTATACACAGATACGCAGTATTTT. Residues: CASSRASLYTDTQYF.

This CDR3 reads CASSQGSGFWYF. The CDR3 nucleotides are TGCGCCAGCAGCCAAGGATCCGGGTTCTGGTATTTT. The chain uses TRBV4-1 and TRBJ2-3; no clear D gene. This CDR3 has 12 residues. V lost 1 base to trimming and J lost 14 bases, with 13 bases between them. Germline V gene lookup returns CDR1 MGHRA and CDR2 YSYEKL.

In this sample, this clone turned up once. V is TRBV5-1 and J is TRBJ2-2, with 10 bases that match TRBD1. Germline CDR1 reads SGHRS; CDR2 reads YFSETQ. Germline trimming cut 0 bases from V and 0 bases from J; bases unmatched to any gene: 5. The CDR3 sequence is 18 residues long. The CDR3 loop is CASSLVPTGGANTGELFF. Here the CDR3 DNA reads TGCGCCAGCAGCTTGGTCCCGACAGGGGGCGCGAACACCGGGGAGCTGTTTTTT.

The rearrangement links TRBV20-1 to TRBJ2-5; D unclear. The CDR3 totals 11 residues. Germline-derived CDR1 and CDR2 are DFQATT and SNEGSKA (reference sequence). The V end lost 4 bases, the J end lost 2 bases, and 5 bases lay between the germline ends. CDR3 sequence reads: CSATRQETQYF. In DNA, the CDR3 is TGCAGTGCTACGCGGCAAGAGACCCAGTACTTC.

The J gene is TRBJ2-3, the V gene TRBV23-1, with D perhaps assigned TRBD1 or TRBD2 (6 bases each). TRBV23-1 is an open reading frame whose function is uncertain. V was shortened by 0 bases and J by 1 base, with 14 bases between the two germline ends. This CDR3 has 17 residues. The CDR3 region has the DNA TGCGCCAGCAGTCAATCTAACCGGGGGCCGTGCACAGATACGCAGTATTTT. Protein sequence: CASSQSNRGPCTDTQYF.

In the case of this clone: An end of the junction differs from the germline gene, which may be a read error. The rearrangement links TRBV6-6 to TRBJ2-1; D is ambiguous. The CDR3 runs 13 residues. Per the germline V gene, CDR1 is MNHNY and CDR2 is SVGAGI (reference sequence). CDR3 in amino acids: CASSLSSYNEQFF. The CDR3 nucleotides are TGTGCCAGTAGTTTGAGCTCCTACAATGAGCAGTTCTTC.

The rearrangement joins TRBV2 to TRBJ2-3; 10 bases map to TRBD2. CDR1 is SNHLY and CDR2 is FYNNEI in the germline V gene. With 5 bases clipped from V and 1 base from J, the junction kept 0 bases outside the gene matches. The CDR3 is made up of 14 amino acids. CDR3 nucleotides: TGTGCCAGCAGTACTAGCGGGGGCACAGATACGCAGTATTTT. Amino acids: CASSTSGGTDTQYF.

This chain links TRBV14 with TRBJ1-2, with TRBD1 identical over 7 bases. Germline V lookup: CDR1 SGHDN, CDR2 FVKESK. The CDR3 has 18 amino acids. Trimming cost V 0 bases and J 6 bases; bases outside gene matches: 16. For the CDR3, the DNA is TGTGCCAGCAGCCAAGATGTGTTGAGGTCAGGGGGAATGGATGGCTACACCTTC. It yields the protein CASSQDVLRSGGMDGYTF.

The chain joins TRBV19 to TRBJ1-5, with 7 bases identical to TRBD1. This CDR3 comprises 17 residues. CDR1 and CDR2 (germline): LNHDA, SQIVND (reference sequence). V shed 3 bases, J shed 0 bases, and the junction held 8 bases outside the gene matches. CDR3: CASSISGTVNSNQPQHF. CDR3 nucleotides: TGTGCCAGTAGTATCAGCGGGACAGTTAATAGCAATCAGCCCCAGCATTTT.

The chain combines TRBV7-2 with TRBJ2-7, with TRBD1 identical over 7 bases. The CDR3 covers 14 residues. From germline, CDR1 is SGHTA and CDR2 FQGNSA. J lost 2 bases, V lost 4 bases, and 5 bases had no gene match. CDR3 protein: CASSSRQGTYEQYF. The CDR3 coding sequence is TGTGCCAGCAGCTCCAGACAGGGTACCTACGAGCAGTACTTC.

V and J are TRBV5-1 and TRBJ2-5; TRBD1 agrees at 8 bases. The J call may not be correct, given that the DNA end is closer to TRBJ2-7. The germline V gene encodes CDR1 SGHRS and CDR2 YFSETQ. The CDR3 is made up of 14 amino acids. CDR3 protein: CASSALQGAYEQYF. CDR3 DNA sequence: TGCGCCAGCAGCGCCTTACAGGGGGCCTACGAGCAGTACTTC.

The chain carries TRBV6-6 and TRBJ2-1, with 11 bases aligning to TRBD2. CDR3 length: 16 residues. After removal of 2 bases from V and 5 bases from J, the junction contained 5 bases not matched to a gene. Germline V gives CDR1 MNHNY, CDR2 SVGAGI (reference sequence). The CDR3 protein is CASSYPVAGGDNEQFF. The CDR3 DNA reads TGTGCCAGCAGTTACCCCGTAGCGGGAGGGGACAATGAGCAGTTCTTC.

CDR3 protein: CASSPLRGGTDTQYF. CDR3 coding DNA: TGCGCCAGCAGCCCGTTGCGGGGGGGCACAGATACGCAGTATTTT. V usage is TRBV5-1 and J usage is TRBJ2-3, with TRBD2 matching over 8 bases. CDR3 length equals 15 residues. Germline lookup yields CDR1 SGHRS and CDR2 YFSETQ. The J segment lost 1 base and the V segment lost 4 bases, leaving 5 bases of the junction unmatched. The complete variable domain, with remaining parts taken from reference TRBV5-1 and TRBJ2-3, reads KAGVTQTPRYLIKTRGQQVTLSCSPISGHRSVSWYQQTPGQGLQFLFEYFSETQRNKGNFPGRFSGRQFSNSRSEMNVSTLELGDSALYLCASSPLRGGTDTQYFGPGTRLTVL.

This chain connects TRBV15 to TRBJ2-1; 8 positions agree with TRBD2. CDR3 length: 14 amino acids. V dropped 1 base and J dropped 6; count of bases not matched to a gene: 2. Per the germline V gene, CDR1 is LNHNV and CDR2 is YYDKDF (reference sequence). The CDR3, as DNA: TGTGCCACCAGCAGAGGCGGGGGGCTCAATGAGCAGTTCTTC. Residues: CATSRGGGLNEQFF.

V and J are TRBV5-1 and TRBJ1-1; TRBD1 might be the D (5 bases). CDR1 is SGHRS and CDR2 is YFSETQ in the germline V gene. With 4 bases removed from V and 4 bases from J, the gap between germline ends came to 17 bases. The CDR3 covers 15 residues. CDR3 in DNA: TGCGCCAGCAGCCTCGACAGTGCCCCGACCACTGAAGCTTTCTTT. This sequence encodes CASSLDSAPTTEAFF.

V is TRBV29-1 and J is TRBJ2-1, with 7 bases fitting TRBD2. V was pared by 0 bases and J by 6 bases, with 14 bases of the junction left unmatched. CDR1 is SQVTM and CDR2 is ANQGSEA in the germline V gene. The CDR3 loop spans 17 amino acids. CDR3 sequence reads: CSVEDLPLMRESNEQFF. For the CDR3, the DNA is TGCAGCGTTGAAGATCTTCCCCTTATGCGGGAGAGCAATGAGCAGTTCTTC.

The chain links TRBV18 to TRBJ2-4; perhaps D is TRBD1 or TRBD2 (5 bases each). The CDR3 consists of 19 residues. Germline V gives CDR1 KGHSH, CDR2 LQKENI. V lost 6 bases, J lost 5 bases, and 29 bases lay in between. CDR3 sequence reads: CASSLSTGRLNSRENIQYF. CDR3 nucleotide sequence: TGTGCCAGCTCCCTCTCCACCGGTAGACTAAATTCCAGGGAAAACATTCAGTACTTC. The whole variable domain, filled in from reference TRBV18 and TRBJ2-4, reads NAGVMQNPRHLVRRRGQEARLRCSPMKGHSHVYWYRQLPEEGLKFMVYLQKENIIDESGMPKERFSAEFPKEGPSILRIQQVVRGDSAAYFCASSLSTGRLNSRENIQYFGAGTRLSVL.